This entry features one T cell receptor beta chain sequence. Antigen: not known. This sample is drawn from a study of response to subunit inactivated influenza vaccine. General study points: T cells newly recruited by each seasonal influenza vaccination are few, the authors suggested.

Germline CDR1 and CDR2: SGHAT and FQDESV (reference sequence). This CDR3 contains 18 residues. Deletions cut 0 bases from V and 6 bases from J, with 20 bases between. One entry per CDR3 protein, called by TCRdb with MiXCR from the RT-PCR reads. Of approximately 680,000 distinct CDR3 sequences listed, 15% to 17% are singletons. The chain is built from TRBV11-1 and TRBJ2-2; no firm D call. Sample: PBMCs from blood, taken roughly 13 days after vaccination. This receptor was taken from a man aged 50-59 years who received an inactivated influenza vaccine. The CDR3 DNA reads TGTGCCAGCAGCTTAGCGCTCAACCAACGGGTCCTCCCCGGGGAGCTGTTTTTT. As protein: CASSLALNQRVLPGELFF.